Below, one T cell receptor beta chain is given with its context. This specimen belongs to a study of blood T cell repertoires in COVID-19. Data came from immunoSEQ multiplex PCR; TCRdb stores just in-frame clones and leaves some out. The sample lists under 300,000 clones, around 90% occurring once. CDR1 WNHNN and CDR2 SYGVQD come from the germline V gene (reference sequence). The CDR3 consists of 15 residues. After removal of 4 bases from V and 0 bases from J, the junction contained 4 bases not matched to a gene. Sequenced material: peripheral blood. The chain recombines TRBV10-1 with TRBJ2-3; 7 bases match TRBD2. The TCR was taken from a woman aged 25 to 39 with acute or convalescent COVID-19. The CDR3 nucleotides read TGCGCCAGCAGTGTGGTTAGCGGGAGCACAGATACGCAGTATTTT. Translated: CASSVVSGSTDTQYF.